The 17 T cell receptor beta chains given below trace back to one sample, sequenced in a study of blood T cell repertoires in COVID-19. Data came from immunoSEQ multiplex PCR; TCRdb stores just in-frame clones and leaves some out. The sample comprises around 220,000 clones, less than 90% of which are singletons, and roughly 6.2% rests with the top ten. Sequencing was done on a sample of PBMCs or T cells enriched from blood (not recorded which). The receptors were gathered from a woman aged 40-49 years who had recovered from COVID-19.

This clone was recorded only once. This chain's CDR3 is CAWSVLRQSSGNTIYF. The CDR3, as DNA: TGTGCCTGGAGTGTACTTCGACAGAGCTCTGGAAACACCATATATTTT. V gene TRBV30 combines with J gene TRBJ1-3; tentatively, D is TRBD1 (5 bases). Germline V gene sequence: CDR1 GTSNPN, CDR2 SVGIG (reference sequence). This CDR3 has 16 residues. V lost 0 bases and J 0 bases, leaving 12 bases between the germline ends. The whole variable domain, remainder taken from reference TRBV30 and TRBJ1-3, is SQTIHQWPATLVQPVGSPLSLECTVEGTSNPNLYWYRQAAGRGLQLLFYSVGIGQISSEVPQNLSASRPQDRQFILSSKKLLLSDSGFYLCAWSVLRQSSGNTIYFGEGSWLTVV.

This clone came up a few times. V and J are TRBV9 and TRBJ1-3; a possible D gene is TRBD1 (5 bases). This CDR3 has 12 amino acids. Germline values: CDR1 SGDLS, CDR2 YYNGEE. V shed 0 bases and J shed 8 bases, with 6 bases lying between them. This CDR3 is CASSVEGDTIYF. The CDR3 coding sequence is TGTGCCAGCAGCGTAGAAGGGGACACCATATATTTT. Based on the CDR3 plus reference TRBV9 and TRBJ1-3, the full variable domain is DSGVTQTPKHLITATGQRVTLRCSPRSGDLSVYWYQQSLDQGLQFLIQYYNGEERAKGNILERFSAQQFPDLHSELNLSSLELGDSALYFCASSVEGDTIYFGEGSWLTVV.

The rearrangement uses TRBV4-1 and TRBJ1-2; D is unresolved. This CDR3 is 14 amino acids long. Germline CDR1 is MGHRA and CDR2 is YSYEKL. V lost 2 bases to trimming and J lost 4 bases, with 11 bases between them. The CDR3 nucleotides are TGCGCCAGCAGCCAATTTGGGCAGATCTATGGCTACACCTTC. Residues: CASSQFGQIYGYTF.

CDR3 DNA sequence: TGTGCCAGCAGCTTATTACCCAGGGGGAGCACAGATACGCAGTATTTT. Translation gives CASSLLPRGSTDTQYF. The chain uses TRBV7-2 and TRBJ2-3, with 7 bases identical to TRBD1. Trimming removed 2 bases from V and 0 bases from J; junction bases left unmatched: 5. Germline assignment: CDR1 SGHTA and CDR2 FQGNSA. The CDR3 totals 16 residues.

A word on this clone: Without the conserved terminal phenylalanine or tryptophan, this CDR3 likely stems from a read error. The chain combines TRBV13 with TRBJ1-1; the D is unclear. Germline CDR1 is PRHDT and CDR2 is FYEKMQ (reference sequence). V dropped 0 bases and J dropped 4 bases, with 3 bases sitting between them. The CDR3 totals 12 residues. DNA of the CDR3: TGTGCCAGCAGCTTAGGGTCCACTGAAGCTTTCCTT. Protein product: CASSLGSTEAFL.

This clone was picked up a small number of times. The chain employs TRBV24-1 and TRBJ2-1; the D gene is possibly TRBD1 (5 bases). Germline V gene lookup returns CDR1 KGHDR and CDR2 SFDVKD. V was pared by 3 bases and J by 6 bases, with 8 bases between. CDR3 length: 13 amino acids. CDR3 sequence reads: CATSDVDINEQFF. The CDR3 DNA reads TGTGCCACCAGTGATGTGGACATCAATGAGCAGTTCTTC.

The chain links TRBV2 to TRBJ1-1, with 9 bases identical to TRBD1. The ends lost 5 bases at V and 4 bases at J; junction bases unmatched: 5. This CDR3 spans 14 amino acids. CDR1 SNHLY and CDR2 FYNNEI come from the germline V gene. The CDR3 sequence: CASSWDRVGTEAFF. The CDR3, as DNA: TGTGCCAGCAGTTGGGACAGGGTGGGCACTGAAGCTTTCTTT.

The chain joins TRBV27 to TRBJ2-2; tentative D call: TRBD1 (6 bases). With 7 bases removed from V and 6 bases from J, the gap between germline ends came to 24 bases. Germline V gene lookup returns CDR1 MNHEY and CDR2 SMNVEV (reference sequence). This CDR3 has 17 residues. CDR3 in amino acids: CASNPTGTGAAPGELFF. Here the CDR3 DNA reads TGTGCCAGCAATCCAACAGGGACCGGAGCGGCTCCCGGGGAGCTGTTTTTT.

V gene TRBV24-1 combines with J gene TRBJ2-3; tentatively, D is TRBD1 (6 bases). There are 12 residues in the CDR3. Trimming removed 9 bases from V and 3 bases from J, with 9 bases in between. Germline V gives CDR1 KGHDR, CDR2 SFDVKD. The CDR3 nucleotides are TGTGCCACCGGGGGCACGACAGATACGCAGTATTTT. Translating gives CATGGTTDTQYF.

The V and J genes are TRBV7-8 and TRBJ1-2; 8 nucleotides line up with TRBD1. This CDR3 has 14 amino acids. Germline trimming cut 6 bases from V and 8 bases from J; bases unmatched to any gene: 11. CDR1 and CDR2 (germline): SGHVS, FQNEAQ. CDR3 protein: CASRPIATGVGYTF. The CDR3 nucleotides are TGTGCCAGCAGGCCTATTGCGACAGGGGTCGGCTACACCTTC.

Here the CDR3 DNA reads TGTGCCAGCAGTTTAGGAGGGGGGGCATATGGCTACACCTTC. It is translated as CASSLGGGAYGYTF. The V gene is TRBV28, the J gene TRBJ1-2, with TRBD1 as a possible D gene (6 bases). Germline V lookup: CDR1 MDHEN, CDR2 SYDVKM. This CDR3 region has 14 residues. Trimming pared 2 bases from V and 5 bases from J, leaving 12 bases between.

This sequence joins TRBV28 and TRBJ1-2; no clear D gene. Trimming removed 6 bases from V and 2 bases from J, with 4 bases in between. CDR3 length equals 11 residues. CDR1 and CDR2 (germline): MDHEN, SYDVKM. In DNA, the CDR3 is TGTGCCAGCAGCAAAAACTATGGCTACACCTTC. Translation: CASSKNYGYTF.

The gene calls are TRBV11-1 and TRBJ2-1; D unclear. This CDR3 spans 15 amino acids. The germline V gene encodes CDR1 SGHAT and CDR2 FQDESV (reference sequence). Trimming cost V 3 bases and J 3 bases, with 12 bases left between them. The CDR3 region is CASSFQVEVYNEQFF. The CDR3 bases are TGTGCCAGCAGCTTCCAGGTAGAAGTCTACAATGAGCAGTTCTTC. The full variable domain, completed using reference TRBV11-1 and TRBJ2-1, is EAEVAQSPRYKITEKSQAVAFWCDPISGHATLYWYRQILGQGPELLVQFQDESVVDDSQLPKDRFSAERLKGVDSTLKIQPAELGDSAMYLCASSFQVEVYNEQFFGPGTRLTVL.

This clone was detected only a few times. The V call is TRBV5-1, the J call TRBJ1-2, with 9 bases that match TRBD1. V lost 3 bases, J lost 8 bases, and 14 bases stayed unmatched. This CDR3 has 16 amino acids. CDR1 and CDR2 (germline): SGHRS, YFSETQ. The CDR3 spells CASSSRNPGQGLGYTF. CDR3 nucleotide sequence: TGCGCCAGCAGCTCACGAAATCCGGGACAGGGTCTAGGCTACACCTTC.

The chain joins TRBV4-2 to TRBJ2-1, with 8 nucleotides matching TRBD2. The CDR3 is made up of 15 amino acids. Trimming cost V 2 bases and J 0 bases; bases outside gene matches: 0. Germline V gene sequence: CDR1 LGHNA, CDR2 YNFKEQ. DNA of the CDR3: TGTGCCAGCAGCCAACTAGCGGGCTCCTACAATGAGCAGTTCTTC. Amino acid sequence: CASSQLAGSYNEQFF.

The chain joins TRBV20-1 to TRBJ2-3, with TRBD2 matching over 9 bases. This CDR3 region has 15 residues. The V gene's germline CDR1 is DFQATT and CDR2 SNEGSKA (reference sequence). V gave up 3 bases and J gave up 4 bases; unmatched junction bases: 8. The CDR3 bases are TGCAGTGCTAGTGTTAGCGGGAGTTCGGCAGATACGCAGTATTTT. The encoded protein is CSASVSGSSADTQYF.

The gene calls are TRBV5-4 and TRBJ2-1; D uncertain. In germline, CDR1 is SGHNT, CDR2 YYREEE (reference sequence). The CDR3 extends over 15 amino acids. V dropped 0 bases and J dropped 2 bases, with 9 bases sitting between them. The CDR3 DNA is TGTGCCAGCAGCTTGGGTGCGGATACCTACAATGAGCAGTTCTTC. Amino acids: CASSLGADTYNEQFF.